A selection of T cell receptor beta chains follows, all from one sample in a study of blood T cell repertoires in COVID-19. Assay: immunoSEQ multiplex PCR; the TCRdb copy retains only in-frame clones and omits some. This repertoire shows hundreds of thousands of clones, about 90% found once; its top ten account for just under 2%. The sequencing input was PBMCs or T cells enriched from blood (not recorded which). Receptors were obtained from a woman under 30 with acute COVID-19. Both conserved end residues are part of each CDR3. A D gene is named only where the DNA matches it firmly. Clone size, where shown, is once, few, many, or a class for clones that have expanded.

>-|TRBV3-1/TRBV3-2|TRBJ1-2|-
CASSQGDTYGYTF
TGTGCCAGCAGCCAAGGGGACACCTATGGCTACACCTTC
>TRBD1|TRBV4-1|TRBJ2-5|-
CASSRVPGQGEEETQYF
TGCGCCAGCAGCCGAGTCCCGGGACAGGGGGAGGAAGAGACCCAGTACTTC
>-|TRBV19|TRBJ2-5|-
CASSISSAQETQYF
TGTGCCAGTAGTATTAGCAGCGCCCAAGAGACCCAGTACTTC
>-|TRBV10-3|TRBJ2-1|once
CAITAASLGEQFF
TGTGCCATCACCGCCGCTAGTTTAGGTGAGCAGTTCTTC
>TRBD1|TRBV11-2|TRBJ1-2|-
CASSPGTGGFVYGYTF
TGTGCCAGCAGCCCCGGGACAGGGGGCTTTGTCTATGGCTACACCTTC
>TRBD2|TRBV27|TRBJ2-1|-
CASSFLAGGLNEQFF
TGTGCCAGCAGTTTCCTAGCGGGAGGGTTGAATGAGCAGTTCTTC
>-|TRBV28|TRBJ1-5|-
CASSLPADSSNQPQHF
TGTGCCAGCAGTTTACCTGCGGACAGTAGCAATCAGCCCCAGCATTTT
>TRBD1|TRBV5-1|TRBJ1-5|-
CASSEGTGSNQPQHF
TGCGCCAGCAGCGAAGGGACAGGGTCAAATCAGCCCCAGCATTTT
>TRBD1|TRBV7-2|TRBJ1-2|-
CASSLEGQLSGYTF
TGTGCCAGCAGCTTAGAGGGACAGCTAAGTGGCTACACCTTC
>-|TRBV3-1/TRBV3-2|TRBJ1-1|-
CASSLGGMNTEAFF
TGTGCCAGCAGCCTCGGGGGGATGAACACTGAAGCTTTCTTT
>-|TRBV29-1|TRBJ2-5|-
CSVEITGTETQYF
TGCAGCGTTGAAATTACAGGAACAGAGACCCAGTACTTC
>-|TRBV7-9|TRBJ1-1|once
CASSLVATPGHDTEAFF
TGTGCCAGCAGCTTAGTCGCGACACCAGGTCATGACACTGAAGCTTTCTTT
>TRBD1|TRBV6-5|TRBJ2-5|-
CASSPRTGRETQYF
TGTGCCAGCAGTCCCCGGACAGGTCGGGAGACCCAGTACTTC
>TRBD1|TRBV2|TRBJ2-3|-
CAAPRQGGDTQYF
TGTGCCGCCCCCAGACAGGGGGGAGATACGCAGTATTTT
>-|TRBV24-1|TRBJ2-3|-
CATSDWTASTDTQYF
TGTGCCACCAGTGACTGGACAGCTAGCACAGATACGCAGTATTTT
>TRBD1|TRBV6-5|TRBJ2-2|-
CASSYRGPGGELFF
TGTGCCAGCAGTTACAGGGGGCCGGGCGGGGAGCTGTTTTTT
>-|TRBV11-3|TRBJ2-5|-
CASSLNYGETQYF
TGTGCCAGCAGCCTAAACTACGGAGAGACCCAGTACTTC
>-|TRBV2|TRBJ1-1|few
CASGAPGLRTEAFF
TGTGCCAGCGGCGCCCCAGGCCTTCGGACTGAAGCTTTCTTT